Listed below are T cell receptor beta chains from one sample, sequenced in a study of cytomegalovirus exposure and HLA in healthy donors. The method was immunoSEQ multiplex PCR; TCRdb's version includes in-frame clones alone and lacks a portion of them. The sample has roughly 290,000 clones, 85% to 90% seen once; the top ten hold roughly 2.1%. The sample consisted of PBMCs. Receptors originate from a woman under 30 in good health and CMV-seronegative. Each CDR3 is given with its conserved first and last residue. D genes are given only for firm matches. The size field is filled for only some rows; it gives once, few, many or a size class.

j_call clone_size v_call d_call cdr3_aa cdr3_nt
TRBJ1-1 . TRBV6-6 TRBD1 CASRDPGQGGTEAFF TGTGCCAGCAGGGATCCGGGACAGGGAGGAACTGAAGCTTTCTTT
TRBJ2-7 . TRBV5-1 . CGPGGLSRKSPYEQYF TGCGGACCCGGCGGGTTGTCCCGAAAATCGCCTTACGAGCAGTACTTC
TRBJ2-7 . TRBV5-6 TRBD1 CASSSGQGKQYF TGTGCCAGCAGCTCTGGACAGGGAAAACAGTACTTC
TRBJ2-5 once TRBV4-1 TRBD2 CASSQVGLAGDKIQETQYF TGCGCCAGCAGCCAAGTAGGACTAGCGGGCGATAAAATACAAGAGACCCAGTACTTC
TRBJ1-2 . TRBV15 . CATSRGDRGYTF TGTGCCACCAGCCGGGGAGATCGGGGCTACACCTTC
TRBJ1-1 . TRBV5-1 . CASSLGQNFVNTEAFF TGCGCCAGCAGCCTTGGACAGAACTTTGTGAACACTGAAGCTTTCTTT
TRBJ2-2 . TRBV4-1 . CASSQDSFGTGELFF TGCGCCAGCAGCCAAGATTCGTTCGGGACCGGGGAGCTGTTTTTT
TRBJ2-5 . TRBV15 TRBD2 CATSREAGGGETQYF TGTGCCACCAGCAGAGAGGCGGGGGGAGGAGAGACCCAGTACTTC
TRBJ1-2 . TRBV10-3 TRBD1 CAISARPGQRNYGYTF TGTGCCATCAGTGCACGTCCGGGACAGAGGAACTATGGCTACACCTTC
TRBJ1-2 . TRBV9 . CASSPEEGYTF TGTGCCAGCAGCCCTGAAGAGGGCTACACCTTC
TRBJ1-1 once TRBV18 TRBD1 CASSPPAGGYGEAFF TGTGCCAGCTCACCACCCGCAGGGGGCTATGGTGAAGCTTTCTTT
TRBJ2-3 . TRBV6-6 . CASSLADTQYF TGTGCCAGCAGTCTAGCAGATACGCAGTATTTT
TRBJ2-3 . TRBV12-5 . CASGLVRLEFF TGTGCTAGTGGTTTGGTACGACTTGAGTTTTTT
TRBJ1-2 . TRBV9 . CASSVAGLSYGYTF TGTGCCAGCAGCGTGGCGGGATTAAGCTATGGCTACACCTTC
TRBJ2-1 once TRBV9 TRBD2 CASSVSRLAGGSRSYNEQFF TGTGCCAGCAGCGTTTCCCGACTAGCGGGGGGGTCCCGCTCCTACAATGAGCAGTTCTTC
TRBJ1-4 . TRBV4-1 . CASSQEFPGRYEKLFF TGCGCCAGCAGCCAAGAGTTCCCAGGGCGGTACGAAAAACTGTTTTTT
TRBJ2-7 . TRBV5-4 . CASSLGGEISYEQYF TGTGCCAGCAGCTTGGGGGGCGAAATCTCCTACGAGCAGTACTTC
TRBJ2-7 . TRBV19 TRBD2 CASSMPGLADYEQYF TGTGCCAGTAGTATGCCGGGACTAGCGGATTACGAGCAGTACTTC
TRBJ1-3 . TRBV4-1 TRBD1 CASSPYGQGTSGNTIYF TGCGCCAGCAGTCCATACGGACAGGGGACCTCTGGAAACACCATATATTTT
TRBJ1-1 . TRBV4-1 TRBD1 CASSQVLGFDRGTEAFF TGCGCCAGCAGCCAAGTGCTTGGCTTTGACAGGGGAACTGAAGCTTTCTTT
TRBJ1-6 . TRBV27 . CASSSTGSYNSPLHF TGTGCCAGCAGTTCCACAGGGTCATATAATTCACCCCTCCACTTT
TRBJ1-1 . TRBV6-6 TRBD1 CASSYSGQSMNTEAFF TGTGCCAGCAGTTACTCGGGACAGTCCATGAACACTGAAGCTTTCTTT
TRBJ1-1 . TRBV10-1 . CASSPTGMGAFF TGCGCCAGCAGTCCCACCGGGATGGGAGCTTTCTTT
TRBJ1-3 once TRBV5-6 TRBD1 CASSPGWTGAGNTIYF TGTGCCAGCAGCCCCGGATGGACAGGGGCTGGAAACACCATATATTTT
TRBJ1-2 . TRBV5-1 . CASSLATAFNYGYTF TGCGCCAGCAGCTTGGCCACAGCTTTTAACTATGGCTACACCTTC
TRBJ1-2 . TRBV4-1 . CASRLYPLGGYTF TGCGCCAGCAGACTGTACCCGCTTGGTGGCTACACCTTC
TRBJ1-5 . TRBV7-2 TRBD1 CASSLASGQGPQSAQHF TGTGCCAGCAGCTTAGCGTCGGGACAGGGGCCACAATCAGCCCAGCATTTT
TRBJ2-7 . TRBV25-1 TRBD1 CATGQGNYEQYF TGTGCCACGGGACAGGGGAATTACGAGCAGTACTTC
TRBJ1-2 few TRBV7-9 . CASSLSPSGNYGYTF TGTGCCAGCAGCTTATCCCCGTCGGGGAACTATGGCTACACCTTC
TRBJ1-4 . TRBV29-1 TRBD1 CSVEWTGDRRKLFF TGCAGCGTTGAATGGACAGGGGACCGTCGAAAACTGTTTTTT
TRBJ2-4 . TRBV19 TRBD1 CASSRGTGVNIQYF TGTGCCAGTAGTCGTGGGACAGGGGTAAACATTCAGTACTTC
TRBJ2-3 . TRBV29-1 TRBD1 CSASGDRDEDTQYF TGCAGCGCTTCCGGGGACAGGGACGAAGATACGCAGTATTTT
TRBJ2-2 . TRBV5-1 . CASSPRVDTGELFF TGCGCCAGCAGCCCCCGGGTCGACACCGGGGAGCTGTTTTTT
TRBJ1-2 . TRBV29-1 . CSVENRVGNYGYTF TGCAGCGTCGAAAACAGGGTTGGTAACTATGGCTACACCTTC
TRBJ1-1 . TRBV18 . CASSLHQGGGRFTEAFF TGTGCCAGCTCACTTCATCAGGGTGGGGGCAGGTTCACTGAAGCTTTCTTT
TRBJ2-7 . TRBV14 TRBD1 CASSQGPGQGAWEQYF TGTGCCAGCAGCCAGGGCCCGGGACAGGGGGCGTGGGAGCAGTACTTC
TRBJ1-1 . TRBV2 . CASSLKLDTEAFF TGTGCCAGCAGTCTCAAGCTTGACACTGAAGCTTTCTTT
TRBJ2-5 . TRBV11-2 . CASSLDGRGGETQYF TGTGCCAGCAGCTTAGATGGCAGGGGAGGGGAGACCCAGTACTTC
TRBJ1-5 . TRBV4-1 . CASSQFGGGAPNQPQHF TGCGCCAGCAGCCAGTTTGGAGGGGGGGCCCCCAATCAGCCCCAGCATTTT
TRBJ2-3 . TRBV27 TRBD1 CASSLTVRDRGRTDTQYF TGTGCCAGCAGTTTAACGGTCCGGGACAGGGGGCGAACAGATACGCAGTATTTT
TRBJ2-7 . TRBV5-1 TRBD1 CASRGGRGHDYEQYF TGCGCCAGCAGGGGGGGCAGGGGGCATGACTACGAGCAGTACTTC
TRBJ1-6 . TRBV6-5 TRBD1 CASRDRDNSPLHF TGTGCCAGCCGGGACAGGGACAATTCACCCCTCCACTTT
TRBJ1-3 few TRBV6-5 TRBD1 CASSLQGVGNTIYF TGTGCCAGCAGTCTACAGGGGGTCGGAAACACCATATATTTT
TRBJ2-1 . TRBV9 TRBD2 CASSSGTSGGGEQFF TGTGCCAGCAGCTCCGGGACTAGCGGGGGAGGCGAGCAGTTCTTC
TRBJ1-1 few TRBV9 . CASSETGTGTEAFF TGTGCCAGCAGCGAAACAGGGACGGGGACTGAAGCTTTCTTT
TRBJ1-1 once TRBV2 TRBD1 CASSDRVIDRGMTEAFF TGTGCCAGCAGTGATCGCGTAATAGACAGGGGAATGACTGAAGCTTTCTTT
TRBJ2-7 . TRBV11-2 TRBD2 CASSSGLAGLYEQYF TGTGCCAGCAGTTCCGGACTAGCGGGGTTGTACGAGCAGTACTTC
TRBJ2-7 . TRBV27 TRBD1 CASSLTGDSYEQYF TGTGCCAGCAGTTTGACCGGGGACAGCTACGAGCAGTACTTC
TRBJ2-3 . TRBV5-1 . CASSPGSSDTQYF TGCGCCAGCAGCCCTGGGAGCTCAGATACGCAGTATTTT
TRBJ1-1 . TRBV10-3 TRBD1 CAIRGVKGDRTMNTEAFF TGTGCCATCAGGGGGGTCAAGGGGGACAGAACCATGAACACTGAAGCTTTCTTT
TRBJ1-4 . TRBV14 . CASSQGADEKLFF TGTGCCAGCAGCCAAGGGGCAGATGAAAAACTGTTTTTT
TRBJ1-4 . TRBV7-2 . CASSLGTYNEKLFF TGTGCCAGCAGCCTAGGGACTTATAATGAAAAACTGTTTTTT
TRBJ1-4 once TRBV6-1 . CATAGGVGEKLFF TGTGCCACTGCGGGAGGCGTGGGGGAAAAACTGTTTTTT
TRBJ1-1 once TRBV5-1 TRBD1 CASSLRAGGSATEAFF TGCGCCAGCAGCTTGAGGGCAGGGGGGTCTGCCACTGAAGCTTTCTTT
TRBJ1-1 once TRBV10-2 . CASSVMNTEAFF TGCGCCAGCAGTGTCATGAACACTGAAGCTTTCTTT
TRBJ1-4 . TRBV30 . CAWSVWPGANEKLFF TGTGCCTGGAGTGTATGGCCAGGGGCTAATGAAAAACTGTTTTTT
TRBJ1-6 few TRBV5-1 . CASSLVGRGREPLHF TGCGCCAGCAGCCTGGTGGGTCGGGGGAGGGAACCCCTCCACTTT
TRBJ2-7 . TRBV19 TRBD1 CASGLTGGFPYEQYF TGTGCCAGTGGGCTGACAGGGGGCTTTCCCTACGAGCAGTACTTC
TRBJ1-2 . TRBV7-2 . CASSLVFRGESDGYTF TGTGCCAGCAGCTTAGTGTTCCGGGGTGAAAGCGATGGCTACACCTTC
TRBJ2-3 . TRBV2 . CASSDGELTNTQYF TGTGCCAGCAGTGATGGGGAGCTCACGAATACGCAGTATTTT